A single T cell receptor (beta chain) is shown here with its context. Its cognate antigen is unknown. The sample is drawn from a study of T cells in narcolepsy. Whole-study results and caveats: Reportedly, autoreactive clonotypes were serially detected in patients' blood but not controls'. Same-patient CSF and blood CD4+ T cell clonotypes included HCRT-specific and TRIB2-specific autoreactive ones.

Sequencing used immunoSEQ multiplex PCR; TCRdb keeps in-frame clones, though not all of them. The table records 13,000 or so clones, 85% to 90% of them present only once. This CDR3 has 15 amino acids. The germline V gene has CDR1 SGHRS and CDR2 YFSETQ. The V and J ends lost 4 bases and 8 bases, in that order; junction bases with no gene match: 12. This chain connects TRBV5-1 to TRBJ1-5, with TRBD1 matching over 7 bases. Sequenced input: CD45RA- memory CD4+ T cells from PBMCs. This clonotype was obtained from a human donor with narcolepsy. The CDR3 spells CASSPWTGPDEPQHF. DNA for the CDR3: TGCGCCAGCAGCCCCTGGACAGGCCCAGACGAGCCCCAGCATTTT.